The source of this T cell receptor beta chain is a study of T-cell reconstitution after alpha-beta-depleted transplantation in children. The V gene lost 3 bases and the J gene lost 3 bases, with 15 bases spanning the gap. The germline V gene encodes CDR1 DFQATT and CDR2 SNEGSKA (reference sequence). The CDR3 loop spans 15 amino acids. Study-level findings and limits: Surviving recipient cells, namely T cells and thymic progenitors, were the source of high day-60 TCRbeta diversity in some patients.

The TCRbeta library was prepared with unique molecular identifiers. MiXCR, run by TCRdb on the PCR reads, gives a single entry per CDR3 protein. The sample lists about 130,000 distinct CDR3 sequences, around a tenth seen once, with 24% in the top ten. Ten or more counts support this clonotype. Its target is not known. The specimen was PBMCs, mostly from graft donor cells, collected 180 days after TCRalphabeta/CD19-depleted stem cell transplant. This clonotype originated in a girl less than two years old who had a stem cell transplant for combined immunodeficiency, so the T cells may come from the graft donor. This chain uses TRBV20-1 with TRBJ2-1, with D perhaps TRBD2 (7 bases). The chain's CDR3 is CSASPLGGVYNEQFF. DNA of the CDR3: TGCAGTGCTAGCCCCCTAGGGGGGGTCTACAATGAGCAGTTCTTC.